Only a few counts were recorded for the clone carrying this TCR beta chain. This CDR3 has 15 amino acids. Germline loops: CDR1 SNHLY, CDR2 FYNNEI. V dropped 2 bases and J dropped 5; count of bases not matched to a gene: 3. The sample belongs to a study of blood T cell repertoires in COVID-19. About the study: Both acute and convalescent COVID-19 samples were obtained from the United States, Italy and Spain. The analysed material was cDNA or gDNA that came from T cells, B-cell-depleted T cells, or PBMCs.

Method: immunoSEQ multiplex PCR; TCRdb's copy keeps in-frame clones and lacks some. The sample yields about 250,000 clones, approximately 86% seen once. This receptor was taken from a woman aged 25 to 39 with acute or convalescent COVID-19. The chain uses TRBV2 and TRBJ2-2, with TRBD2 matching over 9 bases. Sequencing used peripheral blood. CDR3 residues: CASSEIAGVTGELFF. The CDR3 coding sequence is TGTGCCAGCAGTGAAATAGCGGGAGTTACCGGGGAGCTGTTTTTT.